The present T cell receptor beta chain was sequenced within a study of CD8+CD57+ T cells in acquired aplastic anemia. In the study overall: Average DNA yield from sorted CD4+ and CD8+ cells was around 3 ug.

Genomic DNA templated the TCR beta VDJ and CDR3 profiling. TCRdb re-analysed the reads in MiXCR, keeping a single row per CDR3 protein. This repertoire shows about 190,000 distinct CDR3 sequences, around 45% found once; its top ten account for about 9.5%. Flow cytometry had shown expanded CD8+CD57+ cells in the patients chosen for sequencing. V dropped 5 bases and J dropped 3; count of bases not matched to a gene: 3. The CDR3 has 13 residues. Germline CDR1 and CDR2: LNHDA and SQIVND (reference sequence). The TCR comes from a human donor with aplastic anemia. The chain employs TRBV19 and TRBJ1-2; TRBD1 agrees at 7 bases. The sequencing input was sorted CD4+, CD8+, or CD8+CD57+ T cells (not recorded which) from PBMCs. The DNA of the CDR3 is TGTGCCAGTAGTCGGGGACAGTACTATGGCTACACCTTC. This gives the protein CASSRGQYYGYTF.